A selection of T cell receptor beta chains follows, all from one sample in a study of PD-1 blockade in classical Hodgkin lymphoma. Only in-frame clones appear in the TCRdb table, and some are missing; sequencing was by immunoSEQ multiplex PCR. The sample carries 30,000 to 35,000 clones, 75% to 85% recorded once. The sample consisted of peripheral blood mononuclear cells (PBMCs), taken at baseline. The receptors come from a human donor with classical Hodgkin lymphoma. CDR3s include the opening cysteine and the closing phenylalanine or tryptophan. A D gene is named only where the DNA matches it firmly. Some rows have no size entry. The others give once, few or many, or a class for an expanded clone.

j_gene,d_gene,abundance,v_gene,CDR3nt,CDR3aa
TRBJ1-5,-,-,TRBV25-1,TGTGCCAGCAGCTGGGGTAATCAGCCCCAGCATTTT,CASSWGNQPQHF
TRBJ1-4,-,few,TRBV19,TGTGCCAGTAATCGTGTTTTTAATGAAAAACTGTTTTTT,CASNRVFNEKLFF
TRBJ1-2,TRBD1,-,TRBV19,TGTGCCAGTAGCGTACAGGGGGCGAACTATGGCTACACCTTC,CASSVQGANYGYTF
TRBJ1-5,TRBD1,-,TRBV19,TGTGCCAGTACCACGGACAGGGCAAGTCAGCCCCAGCATTTT,CASTTDRASQPQHF
TRBJ1-6,-,medium-sized,TRBV19,TGTGCCAGTAGTATTGGTCCAGGTAGTTGGGGTTCACCCCTCCACTTT,CASSIGPGSWGSPLHF
TRBJ2-5,-,-,TRBV27,TGTGCCAGCAGTTCGTCGTACCAAGAGACCCAGTACTTC,CASSSSYQETQYF
TRBJ2-5,-,-,TRBV9,TGTGCCAGCAGCGTAGCTGGCGGGGTGCAAGAGACCCAGTACTTC,CASSVAGGVQETQYF
TRBJ1-6,TRBD1,-,TRBV5-1,TGCGCCAGCAGCTTGGGGACAGGGTCGTATAATTCACCCCTCCACTTT,CASSLGTGSYNSPLHF
TRBJ2-5,-,-,TRBV4-3,TGCGCCAGCAGCCGGACCGGTGGGGACGGAGAGACCCAGTACTTC,CASSRTGGDGETQYF
TRBJ2-5,-,-,TRBV4-3,TGCGCCAGCAGCCCGACAGTGAACCAAGAGACCCAGTACTTC,CASSPTVNQETQYF
TRBJ1-1,-,-,TRBV10-3,TGTGCCATCAGAGGGACCAACACTGAAGCTTTCTTT,CAIRGTNTEAFF
TRBJ2-1,-,-,TRBV7-3,TGTGCCAGCAGCTCGGACGGGCGGGCCTACAATGAGCAGTTCTTC,CASSSDGRAYNEQFF
TRBJ2-7,-,-,TRBV21-1,TGTGCCAGCAGCAAAGTACACGGGACTACTCACGACTACGAGCAGTACTTC,CASSKVHGTTHDYEQYF
TRBJ1-5,-,-,TRBV19,TGTGCCAGTAGTCCCCAGGGAGGGCCTGGGCAGCCCCAGCATTTT,CASSPQGGPGQPQHF
TRBJ1-2,-,once,TRBV6-1,TGTGCCAGCAGTGAAAACAGGGTGGGGAATGGCTACACCTTC,CASSENRVGNGYTF
TRBJ2-2,-,-,TRBV9,TGTGCCAGCAGCGTAGCTCAGTTCGGGGCGTGGGAGCTGTTTTTT,CASSVAQFGAWELFF
TRBJ2-5,-,-,TRBV14,TGTGCCAGCAGCCAGGGGACCCTCCAAGAGACCCAGTACTTC,CASSQGTLQETQYF
TRBJ2-5,-,-,TRBV7-7,TGTGCCAGCAGCCTGGGGGGGGCCAACCAAGAGACCCAGTACTTC,CASSLGGANQETQYF
TRBJ2-2,-,-,TRBV29-1,TGCAGCGTTGACAGGGGAGGATCGTTCGCCGGGGAGCTGTTTTTT,CSVDRGGSFAGELFF
TRBJ1-4,-,-,TRBV7-7,TGTGCCAGCAGCTCGGGGACGGCTAATGAAAAACTGTTTTTT,CASSSGTANEKLFF
TRBJ1-5,TRBD1,-,TRBV30,TGTGCCTGGAGCTACCGGACAGGGACCTATCAGCCCCAGCATTTT,CAWSYRTGTYQPQHF
TRBJ2-7,-,medium-sized,TRBV5-4,TGTGCCAGCAGCTTGGCTTTCGGACCAGGCGAGCAGTACTTC,CASSLAFGPGEQYF
TRBJ2-5,-,-,TRBV28,TGTGCCAGCAGTTCTCCAGGGACGTACCAAGAGACCCAGTACTTC,CASSSPGTYQETQYF
TRBJ1-2,-,-,TRBV4-3,TGCGCCAGCAGCCCAGAGCCCTTACGGAGGGAGGGTGGCTACACCTTC,CASSPEPLRREGGYTF
TRBJ1-1,TRBD1,few,TRBV7-3,TGTGCCAGCAGCTCTGGACAGGGGGCCTCCCCTGAAGCTTTCTTT,CASSSGQGASPEAFF
TRBJ1-2,-,-,TRBV7-2,TGTGCCAGCAGCTTAGCGTCCCAGACTCCTAACTATGGCTACACCTTC,CASSLASQTPNYGYTF
TRBJ2-1,TRBD1,-,TRBV7-9,TGTGCCAGCAGCTCGGGACAGGGGGCCAATGAGCAGTTCTTC,CASSSGQGANEQFF
TRBJ2-7,TRBD1,-,TRBV9,TGTGCCAGCAGCCATCCGGGACAGGGGGCCTACGAGCAGTACTTC,CASSHPGQGAYEQYF
TRBJ1-2,-,-,TRBV5-5,TGTGCCAGCAGCATAAGTTTACAAGATAACTATGGCTACACCTTC,CASSISLQDNYGYTF
TRBJ1-5,-,-,TRBV5-6,TGTGCCAGCAGCTTCGGGGGTTGGGGCAATCAGCCCCAGCATTTT,CASSFGGWGNQPQHF
TRBJ1-2,-,-,TRBV19,TGTGCCAGTAGCATCTACCGGTGGGGTAACTATGGCTACACCTTC,CASSIYRWGNYGYTF
TRBJ1-1,-,-,TRBV7-8,TGTGCCAGCAGGGGGAATGTGGGAAACACTGAAGCTTTCTTT,CASRGNVGNTEAFF
TRBJ1-3,TRBD1,-,TRBV7-2,TGTGCCAGCAGCTGGAGACAGGGGCGAATAAACACCATATATTTT,CASSWRQGRINTIYF
TRBJ2-1,-,-,TRBV2,TGTGCCAGCAGTAGAGACAGCTCCTACAATGAGCAGTTCTTC,CASSRDSSYNEQFF
TRBJ1-1,TRBD1,few,TRBV9,TGTGCCAGCAGCGTACTGGGACAGGGCGCTGAAGCTTTCTTT,CASSVLGQGAEAFF
TRBJ1-5,-,-,TRBV6-5,TGTGCCAGCAGTTACTCGGTGAGGGAGGATCAGCCCCAGCATTTT,CASSYSVREDQPQHF
TRBJ2-6,TRBD1,-,TRBV7-3,TGTGCCAGCAGCCCCCAAGGGACAGGGGGTCTATCTGGGGCCAACGTCCTGACTTTC,CASSPQGTGGLSGANVLTF
TRBJ1-2,-,medium-sized,TRBV5-4,TGTGCCAGCAGCTGGGGGGGTCTCGGTGGCACCTTC,CASSWGGLGGTF
TRBJ2-3,TRBD2,-,TRBV7-6,TGTGCCAGCAGCCAAGGGCTAGCGGGGACAGATACGCAGTATTTT,CASSQGLAGTDTQYF
TRBJ2-1,-,-,TRBV18,TGTGCCAGCTCACCACGGATGGGGTCCAATGAGCAGTTCTTC,CASSPRMGSNEQFF
TRBJ2-7,-,-,TRBV2,TGTGCCAGCAGTGAAGGGTACGGAGACTACGAGCAGTACTTC,CASSEGYGDYEQYF
TRBJ2-7,TRBD2,-,TRBV29-1,TGCAGCGTTGAGCAGCGGGGGAACACCTACGAGCAGTACTTC,CSVEQRGNTYEQYF
TRBJ1-4,-,-,TRBV6-1,TGTGCCAGCAGTGAAGCTACAGGTGCAACTAATGAAAAACTGTTTTTT,CASSEATGATNEKLFF
TRBJ2-1,-,-,TRBV6-6,TGTGCCAGCAGCCCCTTGGGAAATGAGCAGTTCTTC,CASSPLGNEQFF
TRBJ1-1,TRBD1,-,TRBV7-9,TGTGCCAGCAGCTTTTGGACAGGGGATAATTCTGAAGCTTTCTTT,CASSFWTGDNSEAFF
TRBJ1-1,-,-,TRBV6-1,TGTGCCAGCAGTGAAGGGAGATCATTGAACACTGAAGCTTTCTTT,CASSEGRSLNTEAFF
TRBJ1-3,-,-,TRBV2,TGTGCCAGCACCCTACGGGCCTCTGGAAACACCATATATTTT,CASTLRASGNTIYF
TRBJ2-2,-,-,TRBV7-9,TGTGCCAGCAGGCCCACGGGAAACACCGGGGAGCTGTTTTTT,CASRPTGNTGELFF
TRBJ1-4,-,-,TRBV29-1,TGCAGCGTTGCCCCAGGTTTTTCAACTAATGAAAAACTGTTTTTT,CSVAPGFSTNEKLFF